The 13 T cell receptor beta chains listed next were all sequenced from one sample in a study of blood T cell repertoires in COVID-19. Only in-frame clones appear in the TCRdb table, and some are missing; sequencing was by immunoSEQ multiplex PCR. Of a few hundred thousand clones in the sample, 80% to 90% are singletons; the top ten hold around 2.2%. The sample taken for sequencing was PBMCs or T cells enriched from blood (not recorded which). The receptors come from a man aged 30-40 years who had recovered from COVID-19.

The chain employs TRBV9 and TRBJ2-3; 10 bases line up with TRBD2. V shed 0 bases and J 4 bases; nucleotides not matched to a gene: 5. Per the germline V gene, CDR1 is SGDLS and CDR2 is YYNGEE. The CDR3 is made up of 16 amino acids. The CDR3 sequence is CASSVEPSGGADTQYF. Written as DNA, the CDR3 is TGTGCCAGCAGCGTAGAACCTAGCGGGGGTGCAGATACGCAGTATTTT.

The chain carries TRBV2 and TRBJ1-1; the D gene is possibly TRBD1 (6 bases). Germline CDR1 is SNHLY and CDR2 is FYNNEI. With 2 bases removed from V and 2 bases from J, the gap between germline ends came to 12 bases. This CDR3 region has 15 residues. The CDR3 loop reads CASSEMGQINTEAFF. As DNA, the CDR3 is TGTGCCAGCAGTGAAATGGGACAAATCAACACTGAAGCTTTCTTT.

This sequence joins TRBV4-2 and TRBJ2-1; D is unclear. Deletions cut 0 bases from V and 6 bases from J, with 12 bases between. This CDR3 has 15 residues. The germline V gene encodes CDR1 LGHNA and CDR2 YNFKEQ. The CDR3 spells CASSQERQRFNEQFF. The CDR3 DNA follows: TGTGCCAGCAGCCAAGAGAGACAACGGTTCAATGAGCAGTTCTTC.

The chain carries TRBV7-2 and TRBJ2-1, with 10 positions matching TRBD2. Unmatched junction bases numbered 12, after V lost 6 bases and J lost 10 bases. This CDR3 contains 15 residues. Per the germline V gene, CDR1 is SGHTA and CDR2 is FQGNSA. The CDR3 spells CASSRPSGGLNEQFF. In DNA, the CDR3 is TGTGCCAGCAGTCGCCCTAGCGGGGGCCTCAACGAGCAGTTCTTC.

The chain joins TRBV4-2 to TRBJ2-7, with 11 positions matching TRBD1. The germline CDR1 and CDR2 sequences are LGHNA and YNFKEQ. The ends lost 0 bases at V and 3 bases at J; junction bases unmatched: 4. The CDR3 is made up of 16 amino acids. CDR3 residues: CASSQELGTGGYEQYF. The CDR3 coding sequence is TGTGCCAGCAGCCAAGAGCTCGGGACAGGGGGCTACGAGCAGTACTTC.

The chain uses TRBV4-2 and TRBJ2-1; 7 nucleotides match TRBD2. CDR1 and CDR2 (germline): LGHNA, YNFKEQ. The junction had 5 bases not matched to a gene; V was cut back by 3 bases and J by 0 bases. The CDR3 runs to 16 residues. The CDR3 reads CASSQKAGDSYNEQFF. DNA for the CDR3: TGTGCCAGCAGCCAGAAGGCGGGAGACTCCTACAATGAGCAGTTCTTC.

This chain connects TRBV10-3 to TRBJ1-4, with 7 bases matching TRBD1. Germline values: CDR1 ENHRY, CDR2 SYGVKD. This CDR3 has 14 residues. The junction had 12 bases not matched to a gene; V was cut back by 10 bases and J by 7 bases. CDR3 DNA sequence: TGTGCCACCATAGACAGGGTCGAAGGTGAAAAACTGTTTTTT. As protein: CATIDRVEGEKLFF.

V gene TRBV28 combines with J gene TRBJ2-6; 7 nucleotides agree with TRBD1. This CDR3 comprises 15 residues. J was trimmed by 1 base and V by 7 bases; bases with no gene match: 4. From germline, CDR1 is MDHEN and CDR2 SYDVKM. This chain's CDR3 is CASIPGGSGANVLTF. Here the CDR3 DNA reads TGTGCCAGCATTCCAGGGGGATCTGGGGCCAACGTCCTGACTTTC.

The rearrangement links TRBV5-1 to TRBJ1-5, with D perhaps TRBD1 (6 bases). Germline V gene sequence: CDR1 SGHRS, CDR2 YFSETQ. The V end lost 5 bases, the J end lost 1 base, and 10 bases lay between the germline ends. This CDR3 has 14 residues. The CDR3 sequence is CASRRGLSNQPQHF. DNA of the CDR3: TGCGCCAGCAGGAGGGGGTTGAGCAATCAGCCCCAGCATTTT.

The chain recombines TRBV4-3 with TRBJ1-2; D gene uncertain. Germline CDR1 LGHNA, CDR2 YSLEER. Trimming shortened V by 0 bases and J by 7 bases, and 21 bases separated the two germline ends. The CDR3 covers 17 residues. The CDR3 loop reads CASSQDWTEGWRGGYTF. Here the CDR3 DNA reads TGCGCCAGCAGCCAAGATTGGACTGAAGGATGGAGAGGTGGCTACACCTTC.

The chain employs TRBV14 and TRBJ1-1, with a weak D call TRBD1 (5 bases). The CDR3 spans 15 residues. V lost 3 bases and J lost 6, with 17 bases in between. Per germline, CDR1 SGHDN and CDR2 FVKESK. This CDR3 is CASSQERPAGSEAFF. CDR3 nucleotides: TGTGCCAGCAGCCAGGAGAGACCCGCAGGGTCTGAAGCTTTCTTT.

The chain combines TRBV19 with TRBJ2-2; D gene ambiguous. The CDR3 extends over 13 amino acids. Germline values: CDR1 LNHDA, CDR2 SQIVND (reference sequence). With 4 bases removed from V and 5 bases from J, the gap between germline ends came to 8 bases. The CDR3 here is CASSTRRTGELFF. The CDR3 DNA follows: TGTGCCAGTAGTACAAGGCGGACCGGGGAGCTGTTTTTT.

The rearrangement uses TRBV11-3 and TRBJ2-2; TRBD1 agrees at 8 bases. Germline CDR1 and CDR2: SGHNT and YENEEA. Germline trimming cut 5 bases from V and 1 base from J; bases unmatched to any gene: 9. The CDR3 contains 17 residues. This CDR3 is CASSEGTGTGNTGELFF. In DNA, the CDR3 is TGTGCCAGCAGCGAAGGTACCGGGACAGGGAACACCGGGGAGCTGTTTTTT. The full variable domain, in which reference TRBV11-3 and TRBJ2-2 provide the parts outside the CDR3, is EAGVVQSPRYKIIEKKQPVAFWCNPISGHNTLYWYLQNLGQGPELLIRYENEEAVDDSQLPKDRFSAERLKGVDSTLKIQPAELGDSAVYLCASSEGTGTGNTGELFFGEGSRLTVL.